The clone carrying this T cell receptor delta chain has just a few counts. Its antigen is still unknown. This DNA's translation and the protein TCRdb lists, from a much larger clone, do not match at residue 5, likely due to a read error; the protein shown is translated from the DNA. The data originate from a study of γδ T cells in repeated Plasmodium falciparum infection. Findings and limits, study-wide: Malian donors came from one small rural village, predominantly one ethnic group.

Both TRG and TRD chains were sequenced from each sorted sample. TCRdb repeated clone calling on the multiplex PCR reads with CATT. The sample holds more than 70,000 delta-chain clones, approximately 0.96% seen once. The sample taken for sequencing was gamma-delta T cells from blood. This clonotype originated in a pool of human donors (malaria-infected and uninfected, not separated).

CDR3 sequence (DNA): TGTGCTCTTGGGGGGGCCCTATTCCTACGTTGGGCGCCTGGGGGATCCCGCCTACGGGGCTATAAACTCATCTTT. The encoded protein is CALGGALFLRWAPGGSRLRGYKLIF. The chain recombines TRDV1 with TRDJ1; 9 nucleotides agree with TRDD3. The J gene comes from matching the DNA to germline here; TCRdb lacks it. This CDR3 is built from 25 residues. Trimming cost V 4 bases and J 6 bases; bases outside gene matches: 39. The germline CDR1 and CDR2 sequences are TSWWSYY and QGS.